The 25 T cell receptor beta chains given below trace back to one sample, sequenced in a study of blood T cell repertoires in COVID-19. Assay used: immunoSEQ multiplex PCR; TCRdb lists only in-frame clones, some missing. The sample holds about 47,000 clones; roughly 87% are singletons and the top ten take roughly 15%. Sample: peripheral blood. The receptors here all came from a man aged 55 to 69 with active COVID-19.

The V and J genes are TRBV10-1 and TRBJ1-6; a weak D match, TRBD1 (5 bases). This CDR3 has 14 amino acids. Germline V gene lookup returns CDR1 WNHNN and CDR2 SYGVQD (reference sequence). The V and J ends lost 8 bases and 7 bases respectively, with 15 bases between them. The chain's CDR3 is CASVKLHRNSPLHF. CDR3 nucleotide sequence: TGCGCCAGCGTTAAGTTACACAGGAATTCACCCCTCCACTTT.

The chain links TRBV20-1 to TRBJ1-2, with D unclear. The germline V gene encodes CDR1 DFQATT and CDR2 SNEGSKA (reference sequence). The CDR3 has 11 residues. The V end was cut by 1 base, the J end by 5 bases, with 5 bases between. This CDR3 is CSARVVYGYTF. CDR3 DNA sequence: TGCAGTGCTAGAGTAGTTTATGGCTACACCTTC.

The V gene is TRBV6-2 or TRBV6-3, the J gene TRBJ1-1; D gene uncertain. The germline CDR1 and CDR2 sequences are MNHEY and SVGEGT. The CDR3 has 11 residues. V shed 5 bases and J shed 3 bases, with 4 bases lying between them. CDR3 sequence reads: CASSQDTEAFF. CDR3 bases: TGTGCCAGCAGTCAGGACACTGAAGCTTTCTTT.

V and J are TRBV7-9 and TRBJ1-1, with a weak D call TRBD1 (5 bases). The V and J ends lost 5 bases and 4 bases respectively, with 14 bases between them. Per germline, CDR1 SEHNR and CDR2 FQNEAQ (reference sequence). The CDR3 sequence is 14 residues long. The CDR3 is CASSRTTGFTEAFF. The CDR3, as DNA: TGTGCCAGCAGCAGGACTACAGGTTTCACTGAAGCTTTCTTT.

The rearrangement links TRBV28 to TRBJ2-5; tentative D call: TRBD1 (5 bases). Germline CDR1 and CDR2: MDHEN and SYDVKM. The V end lost 6 bases, the J end lost 4 bases, and 9 bases lay between the germline ends. This CDR3 contains 12 residues. The CDR3 DNA is TGTGCCAGCAGGGACACAAGAGAGACCCAGTACTTC. Its protein is CASRDTRETQYF.

V and J are TRBV19 and TRBJ2-1; 8 bases map to TRBD1. The CDR3 is 17 residues long. The germline V gene encodes CDR1 LNHDA and CDR2 SQIVND (reference sequence). Trimming cost V 9 bases and J 0 bases; bases outside gene matches: 13. CDR3 residues: CASRRLQGTGSYNEQFF. The DNA of the CDR3 is TGTGCCAGCAGACGTTTACAGGGGACAGGCTCCTACAATGAGCAGTTCTTC.

The rearrangement links TRBV30 to TRBJ2-2, with a weak D call TRBD2 (6 bases). Trimming shortened V by 5 bases and J by 6 bases, and 13 bases separated the two germline ends. In germline, CDR1 is GTSNPN, CDR2 SVGIG (reference sequence). This CDR3 has 13 residues. The CDR3 nucleotides are TGTGCCTGGGGGGGAGGACTTGCCGGGGAGCTGTTTTTT. Protein sequence: CAWGGGLAGELFF. The full variable domain, rest sourced from reference TRBV30 and TRBJ2-2, is SQTIHQWPATLVQPVGSPLSLECTVEGTSNPNLYWYRQAAGRGLQLLFYSVGIGQISSEVPQNLSASRPQDRQFILSSKKLLLSDSGFYLCAWGGGLAGELFFGEGSRLTVL.

The chain joins TRBV4-3 to TRBJ2-2, with a weak D call TRBD2 (7 bases). The CDR3 runs to 16 residues. V dropped 0 bases and J dropped 7 bases, with 15 bases sitting between them. In germline, CDR1 is LGHNA, CDR2 YSLEER. The CDR3 here is CASSQEGGGAVGELFF. Here the CDR3 DNA reads TGCGCCAGCAGCCAAGAAGGTGGGGGGGCTGTCGGGGAGCTGTTTTTT.

The V gene is TRBV29-1, the J gene TRBJ2-7; 11 bases are a match to TRBD1. Per the germline V gene, CDR1 is SQVTM and CDR2 is ANQGSEA. Trimming removed 7 bases from V and 6 bases from J; junction bases left unmatched: 14. The CDR3 runs 15 residues. CDR3 amino acids: CSAAGTGGISGEQYF. The CDR3 nucleotides read TGCAGCGCCGCGGGGACAGGGGGAATTTCGGGCGAGCAGTACTTC.

The V gene is TRBV29-1, the J gene TRBJ1-5; weak D call: TRBD1 (5 bases). Per the germline V gene, CDR1 is SQVTM and CDR2 is ANQGSEA. The CDR3 consists of 13 residues. The V end was cut by 6 bases, the J end by 2 bases, with 11 bases between. CDR3 amino acids: CSVKAGGNQPQHF. The CDR3 DNA is TGCAGCGTCAAGGCGGGGGGCAATCAGCCCCAGCATTTT.

The rearrangement links TRBV11-2 to TRBJ2-7; D gene ambiguous. The CDR3 totals 17 residues. Germline assignment: CDR1 SGHAT and CDR2 FQNNGV. Trimming stripped 0 bases from V and 0 bases from J, with 15 bases between. CDR3 bases: TGTGCCAGCAGCTTAGATCGAGGCTTCTTGAGCTCCTACGAGCAGTACTTC. It specifies CASSLDRGFLSSYEQYF.

This rearrangement joins TRBV7-8 to TRBJ2-3, with TRBD2 matching over 14 bases. The germline V gene encodes CDR1 SGHVS and CDR2 FQNEAQ. V was pared by 5 bases and J by 1 base, with 2 bases of the junction left unmatched. CDR3 length: 16 residues. DNA of the CDR3: TGTGCCAGCAGCCCGGGACTAGCGGGAGGCACAGATACGCAGTATTTT. This sequence encodes CASSPGLAGGTDTQYF.

This clone is a singleton in its sample. The rearrangement joins TRBV7-2 to TRBJ2-2; 8 nucleotides agree with TRBD1. Trimming at V came to 4 bases and at J to 0 bases, leaving 4 bases not matched to a gene. This CDR3 region has 16 residues. CDR1 and CDR2 (germline): SGHTA, FQGNSA. The CDR3 DNA follows: TGTGCCAGCAGCTCCCGACAGGGGACGAACACCGGGGAGCTGTTTTTT. Amino acid sequence: CASSSRQGTNTGELFF. Full variable domain (missing parts from reference TRBV7-2 and TRBJ2-2): GAGVSQSPSNKVTEKGKDVELRCDPISGHTALYWYRQSLGQGLEFLIYFQGNSAPDKSGLPSDRFSAERTGGSVSTLTIQRTQQEDSAVYLCASSSRQGTNTGELFFGEGSRLTVL.

The chain uses TRBV6-5 and TRBJ1-1, with D uncertain. CDR1 is MNHEY, CDR2 SVGAGI, per germline. The CDR3 covers 13 residues. Trimming took 2 bases from V and 3 from J, leaving 7 bases between them. The CDR3 loop is CASSYGRDTEAFF. The CDR3 DNA reads as TGTGCCAGCAGTTACGGCCGGGACACTGAAGCTTTCTTT.

The gene calls are TRBV4-2 and TRBJ2-1; TRBD1 agrees at 7 bases. Losses at the gene ends were 0 bases for V and 5 bases for J; bases not matched to a gene: 4. The CDR3 covers 15 residues. CDR1 LGHNA and CDR2 YNFKEQ come from the germline V gene. The CDR3 spells CASSQDGTENNEQFF. The CDR3 coding sequence is TGTGCCAGCAGCCAAGATGGGACAGAAAACAATGAGCAGTTCTTC.

The V and J genes are TRBV6-5 and TRBJ2-5; the match to TRBD1 covers 8 bases. The ends lost 2 bases at V and 4 bases at J; junction bases unmatched: 3. This CDR3 is 14 amino acids long. CDR1 is MNHEY, CDR2 SVGAGI, per germline. CDR3 nucleotides: TGTGCCAGCAGTTACGGGACAGGCGCAGAGACCCAGTACTTC. Protein product: CASSYGTGAETQYF.

The J gene is TRBJ2-7, the V gene TRBV24-1, with 7 positions matching TRBD2. J lost 6 bases, V lost 3 bases, and 19 bases had no gene match. Germline V gene sequence: CDR1 KGHDR, CDR2 SFDVKD. This CDR3 region has 18 residues. CDR3 in amino acids: CATSDPCQREGLVFEQYF. DNA of the CDR3: TGTGCCACCAGTGATCCTTGCCAGAGGGAGGGCCTTGTATTCGAGCAGTACTTC.

By sample share, this clone is hyperexpanded. The rearrangement uses TRBV4-3 and TRBJ2-7; TRBD1 aligns across 7 bases. Germline lookup yields CDR1 LGHNA and CDR2 YSLEER. The CDR3 totals 13 residues. After removal of 2 bases from V and 6 bases from J, the junction contained 4 bases not matched to a gene. The CDR3 here is CASSQRTGREQYF. For the CDR3, the DNA is TGCGCCAGCAGCCAAAGGACAGGCCGCGAGCAGTACTTC.

This clone is a singleton in its sample. The chain employs TRBV29-1 and TRBJ2-5, with 10 bases aligning to TRBD2. This CDR3 has 14 residues. Germline V gene sequence: CDR1 SQVTM, CDR2 ANQGSEA. V was clipped by 0 bases and J by 4 bases; unmatched bases: 2. The CDR3 DNA follows: TGCAGCGTTGAAGATCGACTAGCGGGAGAGACCCAGTACTTC. Translated, it gives CSVEDRLAGETQYF.

This chain uses TRBV5-4 with TRBJ2-3; D perhaps matches TRBD2 (6 bases). V lost 0 bases and J lost 2, with 7 bases in between. This CDR3 has 14 amino acids. Per the germline V gene, CDR1 is SGHNT and CDR2 is YYREEE (reference sequence). The CDR3 DNA reads as TGTGCCAGCAGCTTGGGACTAGACACAGATACGCAGTATTTT. Amino acid sequence: CASSLGLDTDTQYF.

The chain recombines TRBV5-1 with TRBJ2-1; TRBD2 matches 7 bases. Trimming removed 2 bases from V and 8 bases from J; junction bases left unmatched: 13. The length of the CDR3 is 16 residues. Germline V CDR1 and CDR2: SGHRS, YFSETQ. The CDR3 DNA sequence: TGCGCCAGCAGCTTACGACTAGCAGCTAGTTCTGATGAGCAGTTCTTC. As protein: CASSLRLAASSDEQFF. Supplemented by reference TRBV5-1 and TRBJ2-1, the full variable domain reads KAGVTQTPRYLIKTRGQQVTLSCSPISGHRSVSWYQQTPGQGLQFLFEYFSETQRNKGNFPGRFSGRQFSNSRSEMNVSTLELGDSALYLCASSLRLAASSDEQFFGPGTRLTVL.

This clone was counted a single time. This chain links TRBV27 with TRBJ2-3; D is possibly TRBD1 (5 bases). V was pared by 5 bases and J by 2 bases, with 8 bases between. CDR1 and CDR2 (germline): MNHEY, SMNVEV (reference sequence). The CDR3 length is 13 residues. CDR3 nucleotide sequence: TGTGCCAGCAGTCGACAGTTCACAGATACGCAGTATTTT. It codes for CASSRQFTDTQYF.

V usage is TRBV6-1 and J usage is TRBJ1-5; possibly TRBD1 for D (5 bases). The ends were cut back, 1 base at V and 3 bases at J, with 19 bases in the middle. The CDR3 sequence is 18 residues long. Germline V lookup: CDR1 MNHNS, CDR2 SASEGT. CDR3 region: CASSEVGIRQYDNQPQHF. CDR3 sequence (DNA): TGTGCCAGCAGTGAAGTGGGAATCCGACAGTACGACAATCAGCCCCAGCATTTT.

V is TRBV5-6 and J is TRBJ1-3, with 8 nucleotides matching TRBD1. Germline V CDR1 and CDR2: SGHDT, YYEEEE. The CDR3 spans 13 residues. Trimming removed 4 bases from V and 9 bases from J; junction bases left unmatched: 6. The CDR3 spells CASSKGQELTIYF. CDR3 sequence (DNA): TGTGCCAGCAGCAAGGGACAGGAACTCACCATATATTTT. The full variable domain, in which reference TRBV5-6 and TRBJ1-3 provide the parts outside the CDR3, is DAGVTQSPTHLIKTRGQQVTLRCSPKSGHDTVSWYQQALGQGPQFIFQYYEEEERQRGNFPDRFSGHQFPNYSSELNVNALLLGDSALYLCASSKGQELTIYFGEGSWLTVV.

The chain uses TRBV14 and TRBJ1-2; D remains unclear. The CDR3 spans 15 residues. CDR1 and CDR2 from the germline V gene are SGHDN and FVKESK. Deletions cut 1 base from V and 3 bases from J, with 12 bases between. The DNA for the CDR3 is TGTGCCAGCAGCCAAGGACGGGGTTCGTACTATGGCTACACCTTC. Translation: CASSQGRGSYYGYTF.